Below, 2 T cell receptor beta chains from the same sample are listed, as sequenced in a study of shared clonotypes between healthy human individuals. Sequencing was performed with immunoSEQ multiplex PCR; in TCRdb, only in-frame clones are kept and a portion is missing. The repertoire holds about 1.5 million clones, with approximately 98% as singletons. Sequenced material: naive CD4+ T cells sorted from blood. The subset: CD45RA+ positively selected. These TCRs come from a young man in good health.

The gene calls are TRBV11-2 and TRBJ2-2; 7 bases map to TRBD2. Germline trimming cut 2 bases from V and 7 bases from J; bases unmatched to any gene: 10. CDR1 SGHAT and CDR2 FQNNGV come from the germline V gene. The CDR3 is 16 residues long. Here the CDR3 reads CASSLQRGSFHGELFF. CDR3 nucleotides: TGTGCCAGCAGCTTACAACGCGGGAGTTTTCACGGGGAGCTGTTTTTT.

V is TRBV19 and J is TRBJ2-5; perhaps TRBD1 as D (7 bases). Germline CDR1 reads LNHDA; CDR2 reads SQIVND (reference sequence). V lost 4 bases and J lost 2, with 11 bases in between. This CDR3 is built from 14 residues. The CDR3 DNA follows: TGTGCCAGTAGTAAATCAGGGGGGCAAGAGACCCAGTACTTC. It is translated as CASSKSGGQETQYF.